The rows below give T cell receptor beta chains drawn from one sample of a study of cytotoxic CD8 clonotypes in ibrutinib-treated CLL. The table came from immunoSEQ multiplex PCR; TCRdb's copy has only in-frame clones and leaves some out. There are 130,000 to 150,000 clones in the sample; around 80% occur only once, and 10% to 15% lies in the top ten. The sequencing here drew on PBMCs, taken after 12 months of ibrutinib treatment. These receptors all come from a human donor with chronic lymphocytic leukemia. The CDR3 runs from the conserved cysteine through the conserved F or W. The order of the fields is V gene, clone size, D gene, J gene, CDR3 protein, CDR3 DNA. A D gene is named only where the DNA matches it firmly. A clone size is listed for some rows: how often the clone was seen (once, few, many), or a class if it is expanded.

TRBV6-5	.	.	TRBJ1-4	CASSPDSPNEKLFF	TGTGCCAGCAGTCCGGACAGTCCTAATGAAAAACTGTTTTTT
TRBV10-3	few	TRBD1	TRBJ1-2	CAIRRQGANYGYTF	TGTGCCATCAGAAGACAGGGGGCAAACTATGGCTACACCTTC
TRBV7-7	.	.	TRBJ2-2	CASSTRGGVNTGELFF	TGTGCCAGCAGCACCCGAGGGGGGGTGAACACCGGGGAGCTGTTTTTT
TRBV18	.	TRBD2	TRBJ2-3	CASSPTSGEGNTDTQYF	TGTGCCAGCTCACCCACTAGCGGAGAGGGTAACACAGATACGCAGTATTTT
TRBV15	few	TRBD1	TRBJ1-1	CATSTSPGGTEAFF	TGTGCCACCAGCACAAGCCCAGGGGGCACTGAAGCTTTCTTT
TRBV9	few	.	TRBJ2-1	CASTGVGANEQFF	TGTGCCAGCACAGGGGTGGGGGCTAATGAGCAGTTCTTC
TRBV19	.	TRBD2	TRBJ2-3	CASSAGTSGMDTQYF	TGTGCCAGTAGTGCCGGGACTAGCGGGATGGATACGCAGTATTTT
TRBV4-1	.	.	TRBJ2-3	CASSLRPSSTDTQYF	TGCGCCAGCAGCCTAAGACCATCTAGCACAGATACGCAGTATTTT
TRBV7-9	.	TRBD1	TRBJ2-5	CASSYTTGSETQYF	TGTGCCAGCAGCTACACGACAGGGTCGGAGACCCAGTACTTC
TRBV10-3	.	.	TRBJ2-5	CAITPQDQETQYF	TGTGCCATTACACCACAGGACCAAGAGACCCAGTACTTC
TRBV15	.	.	TRBJ2-2	CATSRDRYTGELFF	TGTGCCACCAGCAGAGACAGATACACCGGGGAGCTGTTTTTT
TRBV19	.	.	TRBJ2-5	CASSTLTQYRETQYF	TGTGCCAGTAGTACCTTGACACAATACAGGGAGACCCAGTACTTC
TRBV4-3	few	.	TRBJ1-2	CASSQGHGVDYGYTF	TGCGCCAGCAGCCAAGGACATGGCGTGGACTATGGCTACACCTTC
TRBV10-2	.	.	TRBJ2-7	CASSVGQGSYEQYF	TGCGCCAGCAGTGTTGGTCAGGGATCCTACGAGCAGTACTTC
TRBV12-5	.	TRBD2	TRBJ2-3	CASGSTSGSEVWSTDTQYF	TGTGCTAGTGGTTCGACTAGCGGGAGTGAGGTTTGGAGCACAGATACGCAGTATTTT
TRBV19	.	TRBD2	TRBJ2-7	CASSKAPSGRAYEQYF	TGTGCCAGTAGTAAGGCTCCTAGCGGGAGGGCCTACGAGCAGTACTTC
TRBV29-1	.	TRBD2	TRBJ2-5	CSAPTGGETQYF	TGCAGCGCTCCGACGGGGGGAGAGACCCAGTACTTC
TRBV12-5	.	.	TRBJ2-3	CASASGVGAADTQYF	TGTGCTAGTGCCTCGGGGGTGGGGGCCGCAGATACGCAGTATTTT
TRBV5-1	.	TRBD1	TRBJ1-1	CASSSRLISDRGREAFF	TGCGCCAGCAGCTCCCGACTTATTTCGGACAGGGGACGTGAAGCTTTCTTT
TRBV6-5	.	TRBD2	TRBJ2-7	CASSLLAGGNSYEQYF	TGTGCCAGCAGTTTACTAGCGGGAGGGAACTCCTACGAGCAGTACTTC
TRBV11-2	.	.	TRBJ2-1	CASSLLQSYNEQFF	TGTGCCAGCAGCTTACTCCAATCCTACAATGAGCAGTTCTTC
TRBV5-1	.	.	TRBJ2-7	CASSPTTGLSYEQYF	TGCGCCAGCAGCCCGACGACAGGCCTATCCTACGAGCAGTACTTC
TRBV4-3	.	.	TRBJ2-5	CASSQREQETQYF	TGCGCCAGCAGCCAGCGGGAACAAGAGACCCAGTACTTC
TRBV18	.	TRBD2	TRBJ2-7	CASSSRTSGNYEQYF	TGTGCCAGCTCATCTAGGACTAGCGGGAACTACGAGCAGTACTTC
TRBV6-1	.	.	TRBJ2-7	CASSIRDGSYEQYF	TGTGCCAGCAGTATCCGGGACGGGTCCTACGAGCAGTACTTC
TRBV5-5	.	TRBD1	TRBJ1-5	CASSRDRSGNQPQHF	TGTGCCAGCAGTCGGGACAGATCCGGCAATCAGCCCCAGCATTTT
TRBV25-1	few	.	TRBJ1-5	CASSSKGEGNQPQHF	TGTGCCAGCAGTTCAAAAGGGGAGGGGAATCAGCCCCAGCATTTT
TRBV28	.	.	TRBJ1-5	CASIIGINQPQHF	TGTGCCAGCATTATAGGGATCAATCAGCCCCAGCATTTT
TRBV7-9	.	.	TRBJ1-4	CASSPRGATNEKLFF	TGTGCCAGCAGCCCACGCGGGGCAACTAATGAAAAACTGTTTTTT
TRBV27	.	TRBD1	TRBJ2-1	CASSFFGGTGAYNEQFF	TGTGCCAGCAGTTTTTTTGGGGGGACAGGGGCCTACAATGAGCAGTTCTTC
TRBV6-1	.	.	TRBJ1-5	CASSERPHGPQHF	TGTGCCAGCAGTGAAAGACCTCATGGGCCCCAGCATTTT
TRBV27	.	.	TRBJ1-2	CASSKGPLPAYGYTF	TGTGCCAGCAGTAAAGGTCCACTACCAGCCTATGGCTACACCTTC
TRBV14	once	TRBD1	TRBJ2-1	CASSQDLGTGINYNEQFF	TGTGCCAGCAGCCAAGATCTGGGGACAGGGATAAACTACAATGAGCAGTTCTTC
TRBV27	.	TRBD2	TRBJ2-7	CASSLLAEGFGQYF	TGTGCCAGCAGTCTACTAGCGGAGGGGTTTGGGCAGTACTTC
TRBV15	.	TRBD1	TRBJ2-2	CATSRGQGLQTGELFF	TGTGCCACCAGCAGGGGACAGGGACTACAAACCGGGGAGCTGTTTTTT
TRBV27	.	.	TRBJ2-1	CASSLSTRGTYNEQFF	TGTGCCAGCAGTTTATCCACGCGTGGAACCTACAATGAGCAGTTCTTC
TRBV25-1	few	.	TRBJ1-2	CASQDRTFYGYTF	TGTGCCAGCCAGGACAGAACCTTCTATGGCTACACCTTC
TRBV5-4	.	TRBD2	TRBJ2-5	CASSRAGYQETQYF	TGTGCCAGCAGCCGAGCGGGGTACCAAGAGACCCAGTACTTC
TRBV11-2	.	TRBD1	TRBJ2-7	CASSRTGTGYEQYF	TGTGCCAGCAGCCGGACAGGGACAGGGTACGAGCAGTACTTC
TRBV27	once	.	TRBJ2-2	CASSPRGRTGELFF	TGTGCCAGCAGTCCCAGAGGACGCACCGGGGAGCTGTTTTTT
TRBV7-3	.	TRBD2	TRBJ2-7	CASSPSGNYEQYF	TGTGCCAGCAGCCCAAGCGGGAACTACGAGCAGTACTTC
TRBV5-1	.	.	TRBJ2-7	CASSLVSGQTYEQYF	TGCGCCAGCAGCTTGGTGTCCGGACAAACCTACGAGCAGTACTTC
TRBV25-1	.	.	TRBJ1-4	CASSVPGAQKEKLFF	TGTGCCAGCAGTGTCCCAGGGGCGCAAAAAGAAAAACTGTTTTTT
TRBV27	.	TRBD1	TRBJ2-7	CASSSTGTGWGEQYF	TGTGCCAGCAGTTCCACCGGGACAGGGTGGGGCGAGCAGTACTTC
TRBV7-9	.	.	TRBJ2-7	CASSLSGYEQYF	TGTGCCAGCAGCTTATCAGGCTACGAGCAGTACTTC
TRBV21-1	.	.	TRBJ2-3	CASNETPWDSGDTQYF	TGTGCCAGCAACGAAACCCCATGGGACTCGGGGGATACGCAGTATTTT
TRBV7-9	.	.	TRBJ2-3	CASSIPGYRGGDTDTQYF	TGTGCCAGCAGCATCCCAGGCTACAGGGGGGGTGACACAGATACGCAGTATTTT
TRBV7-2	once	TRBD1	TRBJ1-2	CASSSRQGANYGYTF	TGTGCCAGCAGCTCAAGACAGGGGGCGAACTATGGCTACACCTTC
TRBV18	.	TRBD2	TRBJ2-1	CASSHGGYYNEQFF	TGTGCCAGCTCACACGGGGGGTACTACAATGAGCAGTTCTTC
TRBV7-8	.	TRBD2	TRBJ2-1	CASSPALAGGPESYNEQFF	TGTGCCAGCAGCCCCGCACTAGCGGGAGGGCCGGAATCCTACAATGAGCAGTTCTTC
TRBV5-4	once	.	TRBJ2-5	CASSSRGAETQYF	TGTGCCAGCAGCTCCAGGGGTGCAGAGACCCAGTACTTC
TRBV30	.	.	TRBJ1-3	CAWSVFKTGNTIYF	TGTGCCTGGAGTGTTTTTAAAACTGGAAACACCATATATTTT